The 9 T cell receptor beta chains below all came from one sample that was sequenced in a study of cytomegalovirus exposure and HLA in healthy donors. With 60 Vbeta and 13 Jbeta primers, the PCR was carried out. Clones were sequenced by immunoSEQ multiplex PCR, and TCRdb holds only the in-frame ones, with some missing. This table has about 140,000 clones, 75% appearing once. The source material was PBMCs. Source of these receptors: a man in his forties or fifties in good health and CMV-seronegative.

V and J are TRBV7-9 and TRBJ1-5, with TRBD1 as a possible D gene (5 bases). CDR1 is SEHNR and CDR2 is FQNEAQ in the germline V gene (reference sequence). CDR3 length equals 15 residues. Trimming removed 0 bases at V and 6 bases at J, with 12 bases between. CDR3 DNA sequence: TGTGCCAGCAGCTTAGCCGTACAGGAGGGTCAGCCCCAGCATTTT. Residues: CASSLAVQEGQPQHF.

V gene TRBV2 combines with J gene TRBJ1-5; TRBD1 matches 7 bases. Trimming cost V 6 bases and J 0 bases; bases outside gene matches: 5. The CDR3 spans 15 residues. Germline V gene sequence: CDR1 SNHLY, CDR2 FYNNEI. CDR3 residues: CASRETGFSNQPQHF. Written as DNA, the CDR3 is TGTGCCAGCAGGGAGACAGGGTTTAGCAATCAGCCCCAGCATTTT. The complete variable domain, with remaining parts taken from reference TRBV2 and TRBJ1-5, reads EPEVTQTPSHQVTQMGQEVILRCVPISNHLYFYWYRQILGQKVEFLVSFYNNEISEKSEIFDDQFSVERPDGSNFTLKIRSTKLEDSAMYFCASRETGFSNQPQHFGDGTRLSIL.

The chain recombines TRBV18 with TRBJ1-4, with 9 positions matching TRBD1. V lost 3 bases, J lost 8 bases, and 4 bases stayed unmatched. This CDR3 is 14 amino acids long. CDR1 is KGHSH and CDR2 is LQKENI in the germline V gene. This CDR3 is CASSPGTGNEKLFF. CDR3 DNA: TGTGCCAGCTCACCCGGGACAGGGAACGAAAAACTGTTTTTT.

This clone was seen a handful of times. The chain links TRBV5-1 to TRBJ1-2; the match to TRBD1 covers 7 bases. The CDR3 consists of 17 residues. The germline V gene encodes CDR1 SGHRS and CDR2 YFSETQ. V was pared by 0 bases and J by 5 bases, with 13 bases of the junction left unmatched. In DNA form, the CDR3 reads TGCGCCAGCAGCTTGGGGGGTAACAGGGGAGACGCTTATGGCTACACCTTC. Its translation is CASSLGGNRGDAYGYTF. Based on the CDR3 plus reference TRBV5-1 and TRBJ1-2, the full variable domain is KAGVTQTPRYLIKTRGQQVTLSCSPISGHRSVSWYQQTPGQGLQFLFEYFSETQRNKGNFPGRFSGRQFSNSRSEMNVSTLELGDSALYLCASSLGGNRGDAYGYTFGSGTRLTVV.

This sequence joins TRBV6-4 and TRBJ2-7, with 7 bases aligning to TRBD1. This CDR3 comprises 16 residues. V lost 0 bases, J lost 4 bases, and 9 bases stayed unmatched. Germline lookup yields CDR1 MRHNA and CDR2 SNTAGT. The CDR3 protein is CASSDSRQGWEYEQYF. The DNA for the CDR3 is TGTGCCAGCAGTGACTCGCGACAGGGCTGGGAGTACGAGCAGTACTTC.

This clone appeared many times. This chain uses TRBV4-3 with TRBJ2-6; TRBD1 matches 9 bases. CDR1 is LGHNA, CDR2 YSLEER, per germline. The J segment lost 2 bases and the V segment lost 4 bases, leaving 6 bases of the junction unmatched. There are 17 residues in the CDR3. This chain's CDR3 is CASSPTTGGTGANVLTF. The CDR3 nucleotides are TGCGCCAGCAGCCCAACAACAGGGGGCACTGGGGCCAACGTCCTGACTTTC.

This clone was seen a handful of times. The CDR3 here is CASSQDLEYGYTF. The CDR3 coding sequence is TGCGCCAGCAGCCAAGATCTTGAGTATGGCTACACCTTC. V is TRBV4-1 and J is TRBJ1-2; D call uncertain. V gave up 0 bases and J gave up 5 bases, with 7 bases separating them. Germline-derived CDR1 and CDR2 are MGHRA and YSYEKL. The CDR3 extends over 13 amino acids.

This clone occurred a few times. The rearrangement joins TRBV15 to TRBJ1-4; D gene ambiguous. This CDR3 comprises 15 residues. Trimming cost V 0 bases and J 8 bases, with 13 bases left between them. Germline CDR1 reads LNHNV; CDR2 reads YYDKDF (reference sequence). The CDR3 protein is CATSRDAKSGEKLFF. The CDR3 nucleotides are TGTGCCACCAGCAGAGACGCCAAATCGGGGGAAAAACTGTTTTTT.

J is TRBJ2-2 and V is TRBV5-1; a possible D gene is TRBD2 (5 bases). V lost 1 base to trimming and J lost 1 base, with 11 bases between them. CDR3 length: 16 amino acids. From germline, CDR1 is SGHRS and CDR2 YFSETQ. CDR3 coding DNA: TGCGCCAGCAGCTTGATCTCCGGGATGAACACCGGGGAGCTGTTTTTT. It is translated as CASSLISGMNTGELFF. The variable domain in full, with the rest retrieved from reference TRBV5-1 and TRBJ2-2, is KAGVTQTPRYLIKTRGQQVTLSCSPISGHRSVSWYQQTPGQGLQFLFEYFSETQRNKGNFPGRFSGRQFSNSRSEMNVSTLELGDSALYLCASSLISGMNTGELFFGEGSRLTVL.